This T cell receptor beta chain was recovered during a study of technical replicates of blood from a few donors. Germline lookup yields CDR1 SQVTM and CDR2 ANQGSEA. V shed 5 bases and J 2 bases; nucleotides not matched to a gene: 9. This CDR3 is built from 14 residues. Profiled with immunoSEQ multiplex PCR; TCRdb holds only in-frame clones, not every one. The sample carries some 77,000 clones, 65% to 90% recorded once. The specimen was PBMCs. The TCR sequence derives from a human donor in good health. Some clones in this sample may be carry-over from other donors' samples. V usage is TRBV29-1 and J usage is TRBJ2-7; TRBD2 matches 7 bases. The DNA of the CDR3 is TGCAGCGTTCGTCTGGGCGGGGGAACCTACGAGCAGTACTTC. It is translated as CSVRLGGGTYEQYF.